This T cell receptor beta chain is drawn from a study of T cells in localized non-small cell lung cancer. Overall study findings and caveats: Since sequencing was restricted to only one region of the tumor, intratumor heterogeneity remains a possibility. Uninvolved adjacent lung, not tumor, had the highest T cell clonality.

Sequenced by immunoSEQ multiplex PCR; TCRdb stores in-frame clones only, minus some. The sample holds 15,000 to 20,000 clones; around 89% are singletons and the top ten take around 8%. V was shortened by 5 bases and J by 4 bases, with 21 bases between the two germline ends. The CDR3 loop spans 16 amino acids. CDR1 is SGHDT and CDR2 is YYEEEE in the germline V gene. A word on this clone: What it binds is unknown.

Specimen: peripheral blood, collected before any cancer treatment. J is TRBJ2-5 and V is TRBV5-6; weak D call: TRBD2 (5 bases). The receptor's source is a man aged 35 to 69 with stage I lung adenocarcinoma. CDR3 DNA sequence: TGTGCCAGCAGTTATAGGTCTAGCATCGTTGCAGAGACCCAGTACTTC. Translating gives CASSYRSSIVAETQYF.